What follows is one TCR beta chain and its context. Its antigen is unidentified. These data belong to a study of cytomegalovirus exposure and HLA in healthy donors. The study's findings and limits: The HLA-A and HLA-B alleles of most subjects were reportedly predicted accurately from TCR beta sequences.

Germline-derived CDR1 and CDR2 are SGHDN and FVKESK. The V segment lost 6 bases and the J segment 4 bases; nucleotides outside the gene matches: 8. The CDR3 runs 14 residues. With 60 Vbeta and 13 Jbeta primers, the PCR was carried out. The repertoire was sequenced with immunoSEQ multiplex PCR; TCRdb's copy has only in-frame clones and lacks some. This repertoire shows roughly 80,000 clones, roughly 80% found once; its top ten account for 6.2%. The chain uses TRBV14 and TRBJ1-1, with 7 bases lining up with TRBD1. The material sequenced was PBMCs. This TCR was sampled from a woman aged 45-65 years in good health and CMV-seropositive. CDR3 region: CASRQQGYRTEAFF. The CDR3 DNA is TGTGCCAGCAGGCAACAGGGGTATCGCACTGAAGCTTTCTTT.